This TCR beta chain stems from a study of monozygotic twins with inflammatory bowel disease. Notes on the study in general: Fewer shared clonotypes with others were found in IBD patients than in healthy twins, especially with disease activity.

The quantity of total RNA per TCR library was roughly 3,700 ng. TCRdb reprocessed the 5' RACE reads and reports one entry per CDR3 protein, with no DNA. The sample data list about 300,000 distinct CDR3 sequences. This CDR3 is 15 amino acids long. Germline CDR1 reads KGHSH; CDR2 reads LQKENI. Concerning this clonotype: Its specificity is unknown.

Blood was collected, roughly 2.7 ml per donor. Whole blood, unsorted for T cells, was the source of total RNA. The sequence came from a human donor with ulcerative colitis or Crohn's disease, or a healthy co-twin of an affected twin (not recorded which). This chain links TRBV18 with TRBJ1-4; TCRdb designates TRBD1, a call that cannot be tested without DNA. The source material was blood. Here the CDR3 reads CASSPQGQPSEKLFF.